The present TCR beta chain was sequenced within a study of shared clonotypes between healthy human individuals. Study overall: The composition of the donors was a couple of women and a few men aged 18 to 49.

Study observations and caveats: It was the few donors that limited the genetic and exposure-history diversity represented.

Method: immunoSEQ multiplex PCR; TCRdb's copy keeps in-frame clones and lacks some. Of 2,500,000 or so clones in the sample, over 85% were seen once. There are 15 residues in the CDR3. V lost 0 bases and J lost 6, with 14 bases in between. Germline CDR1 reads SGHDN; CDR2 reads FVKESK. Details on this clone: Its antigen is unknown.

Input material: naive CD4+ T cells sorted from blood. The subset denotes: CD45RA+ positively selected. The source is a man younger than 35 in good health. The rearrangement uses TRBV14 and TRBJ1-2, with D possibly matching TRBD1 (6 bases). CDR3 protein: CASSQDGGRSHGYTF. In DNA, the CDR3 is TGTGCCAGCAGCCAAGATGGGGGCAGGTCTCATGGCTACACCTTC.